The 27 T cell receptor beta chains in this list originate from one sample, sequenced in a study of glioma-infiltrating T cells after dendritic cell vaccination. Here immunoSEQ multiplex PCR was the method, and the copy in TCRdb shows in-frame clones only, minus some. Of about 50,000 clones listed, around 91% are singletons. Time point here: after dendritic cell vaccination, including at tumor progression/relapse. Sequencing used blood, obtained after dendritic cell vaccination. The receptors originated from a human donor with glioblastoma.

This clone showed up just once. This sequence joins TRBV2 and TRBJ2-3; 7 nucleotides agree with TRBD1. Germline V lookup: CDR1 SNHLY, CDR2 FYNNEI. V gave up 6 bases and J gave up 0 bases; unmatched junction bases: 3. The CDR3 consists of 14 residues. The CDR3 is CASRDRVSTDTQYF. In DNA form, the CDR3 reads TGTGCCAGCAGAGACAGGGTTAGCACAGATACGCAGTATTTT.

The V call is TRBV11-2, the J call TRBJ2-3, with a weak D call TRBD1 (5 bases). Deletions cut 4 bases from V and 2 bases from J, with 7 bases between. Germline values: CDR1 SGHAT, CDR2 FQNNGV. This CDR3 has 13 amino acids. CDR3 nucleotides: TGTGCCAGCAGCTCCAGGGCCACAGATACGCAGTATTTT. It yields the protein CASSSRATDTQYF.

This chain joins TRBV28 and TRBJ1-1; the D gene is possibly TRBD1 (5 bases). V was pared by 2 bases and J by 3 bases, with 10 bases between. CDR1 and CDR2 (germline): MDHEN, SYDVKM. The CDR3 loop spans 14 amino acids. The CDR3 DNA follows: TGTGCCAGCAGTTTAAGGACACCGTACACTGAAGCTTTCTTT. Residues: CASSLRTPYTEAFF.

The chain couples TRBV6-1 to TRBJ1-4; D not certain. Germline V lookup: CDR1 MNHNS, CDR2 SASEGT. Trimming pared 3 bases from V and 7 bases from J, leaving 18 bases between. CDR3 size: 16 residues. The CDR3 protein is CASSDWAQNKPEKLFF. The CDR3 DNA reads TGTGCCAGCAGTGATTGGGCACAGAATAAACCTGAAAAACTGTTTTTT.

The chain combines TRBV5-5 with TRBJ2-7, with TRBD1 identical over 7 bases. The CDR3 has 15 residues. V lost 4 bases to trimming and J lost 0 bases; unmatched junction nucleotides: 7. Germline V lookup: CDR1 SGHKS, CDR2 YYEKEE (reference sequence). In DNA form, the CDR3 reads TGTGCCAGCAGCGGGGGACAGCTCTACTCCTACGAGCAGTACTTC. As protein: CASSGGQLYSYEQYF. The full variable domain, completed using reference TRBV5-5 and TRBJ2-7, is DAGVTQSPTHLIKTRGQQVTLRCSPISGHKSVSWYQQVLGQGPQFIFQYYEKEERGRGNFPDRFSARQFPNYSSELNVNALLLGDSALYLCASSGGQLYSYEQYFGPGTRLTVT.

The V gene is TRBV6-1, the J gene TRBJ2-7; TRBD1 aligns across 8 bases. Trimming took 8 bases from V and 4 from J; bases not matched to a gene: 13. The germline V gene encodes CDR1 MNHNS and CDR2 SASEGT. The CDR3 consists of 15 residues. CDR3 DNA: TGTGCCAGCCGAGAGGGGCAGGGGGCTGGTTACGAGCAGTACTTC. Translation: CASREGQGAGYEQYF.

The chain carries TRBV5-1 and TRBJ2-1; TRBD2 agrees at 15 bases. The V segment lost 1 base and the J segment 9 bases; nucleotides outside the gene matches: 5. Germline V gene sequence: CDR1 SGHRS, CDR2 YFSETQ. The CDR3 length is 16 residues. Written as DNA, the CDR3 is TGCGCCAGCAGCTTGTGGAGGACTAGCGGGAGGGGTGAGCAGTTCTTC. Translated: CASSLWRTSGRGEQFF.

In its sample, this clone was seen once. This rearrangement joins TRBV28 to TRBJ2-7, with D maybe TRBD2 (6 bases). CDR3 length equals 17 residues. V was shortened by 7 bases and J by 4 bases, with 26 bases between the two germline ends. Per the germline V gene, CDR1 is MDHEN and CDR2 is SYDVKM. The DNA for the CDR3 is TGTGCCAGCACCTCCGCGTGGGTGGGGGAGGAAGTATACGAGCAGTACTTC. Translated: CASTSAWVGEEVYEQYF.

The CDR3 reads CATTPDRGTHGYTF. CDR3 nucleotide sequence: TGTGCCACCACCCCGGACAGGGGGACCCATGGCTACACCTTC. V usage is TRBV15 and J usage is TRBJ1-2, with 10 bases fitting TRBD1. This CDR3 contains 14 residues. With 7 bases clipped from V and 6 bases from J, the junction kept 8 bases outside the gene matches. The germline CDR1 and CDR2 sequences are LNHNV and YYDKDF (reference sequence).

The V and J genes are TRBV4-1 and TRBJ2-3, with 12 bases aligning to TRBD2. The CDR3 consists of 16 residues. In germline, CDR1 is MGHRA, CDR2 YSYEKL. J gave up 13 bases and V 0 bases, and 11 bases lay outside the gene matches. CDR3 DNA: TGCGCCAGCAGCCAAGATTTTTTCCCTAGCGGGAGGGATGAGTATTTT. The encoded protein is CASSQDFFPSGRDEYF.

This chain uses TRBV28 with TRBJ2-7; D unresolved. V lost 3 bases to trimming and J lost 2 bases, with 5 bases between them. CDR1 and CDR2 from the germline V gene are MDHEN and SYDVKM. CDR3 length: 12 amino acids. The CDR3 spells CASSFTTYEQYF. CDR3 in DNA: TGTGCCAGCAGTTTTACAACCTACGAGCAGTACTTC.

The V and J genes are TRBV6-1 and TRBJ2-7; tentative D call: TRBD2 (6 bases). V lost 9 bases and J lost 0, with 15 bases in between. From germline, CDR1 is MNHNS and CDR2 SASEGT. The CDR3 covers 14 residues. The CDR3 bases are TGTGCCAGTGTCCCTAGCGCCAACTCCTACGAGCAGTACTTC. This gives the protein CASVPSANSYEQYF.

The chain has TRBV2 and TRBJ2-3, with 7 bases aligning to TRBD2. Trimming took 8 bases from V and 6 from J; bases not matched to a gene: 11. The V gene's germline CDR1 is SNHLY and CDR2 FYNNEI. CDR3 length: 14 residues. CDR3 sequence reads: CASGGRGGRDTQYF. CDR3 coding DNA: TGTGCCAGCGGTGGGAGGGGAGGTAGGGATACGCAGTATTTT.

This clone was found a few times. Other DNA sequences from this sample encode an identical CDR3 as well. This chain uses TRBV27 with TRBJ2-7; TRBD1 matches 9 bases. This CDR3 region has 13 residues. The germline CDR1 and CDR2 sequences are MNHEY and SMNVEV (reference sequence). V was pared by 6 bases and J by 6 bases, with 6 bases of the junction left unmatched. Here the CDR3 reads CASSPGTGSEQYF. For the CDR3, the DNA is TGTGCCAGCAGCCCCGGGACAGGGTCCGAGCAGTACTTC.

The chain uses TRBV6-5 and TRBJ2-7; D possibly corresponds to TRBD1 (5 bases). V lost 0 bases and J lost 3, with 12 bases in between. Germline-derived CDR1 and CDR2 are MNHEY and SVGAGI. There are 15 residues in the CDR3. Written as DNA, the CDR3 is TGTGCCAGCAGTTACTCCCAGGGTACTATCTACGAGCAGTACTTC. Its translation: CASSYSQGTIYEQYF.

This chain's CDR3 is CAWNRNTEAFF. In DNA form, the CDR3 reads TGTGCCTGGAACAGAAACACTGAAGCTTTCTTT. The gene calls are TRBV30 and TRBJ1-1; D uncertain. Germline V CDR1 and CDR2: GTSNPN, SVGIG (reference sequence). The CDR3 contains 11 residues. V gave up 4 bases and J gave up 2 bases, with 5 bases separating them.

Written as DNA, the CDR3 is TGCGCCAGCAGTTCCGGGACAGTTCTAGAGACCCAGTACTTC. It codes for CASSSGTVLETQYF. This rearrangement joins TRBV10-2 to TRBJ2-5; 7 bases agree with TRBD1. The junction had 7 bases not matched to a gene; V was cut back by 5 bases and J by 4 bases. Germline CDR1 reads WSHSY; CDR2 reads SAAADI. The CDR3 length is 14 residues.

The CDR3 sequence is CASSFARGRLYGYTF. In DNA, the CDR3 is TGTGCCAGCAGCTTTGCCAGGGGGCGCCTCTATGGCTACACCTTC. This chain connects TRBV5-6 to TRBJ1-2; 8 bases are a match to TRBD1. Trimming removed 2 bases from V and 4 bases from J; junction bases left unmatched: 7. Germline loops: CDR1 SGHDT, CDR2 YYEEEE. The CDR3 is 15 residues long.

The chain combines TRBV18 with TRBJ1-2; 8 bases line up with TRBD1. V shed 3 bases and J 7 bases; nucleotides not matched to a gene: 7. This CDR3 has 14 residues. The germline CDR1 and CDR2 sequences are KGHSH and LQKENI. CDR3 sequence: CASSPQGQGTGYTF. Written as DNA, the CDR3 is TGTGCCAGCTCACCGCAAGGACAGGGCACTGGCTACACCTTC.

The CDR3 reads CASSLSPGLAQFF. The CDR3 DNA reads TGTGCCAGCAGCTTAAGCCCGGGACTAGCCCAGTTCTTC. The chain carries TRBV7-3 and TRBJ2-1; 9 bases are shared with TRBD2. The CDR3 runs to 13 residues. The V gene's germline CDR1 is SGHTA and CDR2 FQGTGA. With V trimmed by 1 base and J by 13 bases, 5 bases remained unmatched.

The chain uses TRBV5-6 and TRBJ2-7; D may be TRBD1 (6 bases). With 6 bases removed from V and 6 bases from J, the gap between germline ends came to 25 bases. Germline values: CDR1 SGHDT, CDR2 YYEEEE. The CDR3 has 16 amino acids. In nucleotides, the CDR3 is TGTGCCAGCACCTACGACTCAGGGCAAGGGGGTGTCGAGCAGTACTTC. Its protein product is CASTYDSGQGGVEQYF.

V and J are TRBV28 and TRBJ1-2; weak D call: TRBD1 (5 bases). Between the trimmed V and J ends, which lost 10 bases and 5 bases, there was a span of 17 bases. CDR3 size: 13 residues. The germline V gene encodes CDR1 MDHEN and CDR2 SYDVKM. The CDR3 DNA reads TGTGCCAAACCGGGCAGGACAAAGTATGGCTACACCTTC. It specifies CAKPGRTKYGYTF.

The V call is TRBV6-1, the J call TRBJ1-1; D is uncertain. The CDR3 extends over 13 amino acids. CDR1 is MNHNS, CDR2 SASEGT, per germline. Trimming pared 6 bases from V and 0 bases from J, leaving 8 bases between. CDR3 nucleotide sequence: TGTGCCAGCAGGGCCGTCGTGAACACTGAAGCTTTCTTT. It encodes CASRAVVNTEAFF.

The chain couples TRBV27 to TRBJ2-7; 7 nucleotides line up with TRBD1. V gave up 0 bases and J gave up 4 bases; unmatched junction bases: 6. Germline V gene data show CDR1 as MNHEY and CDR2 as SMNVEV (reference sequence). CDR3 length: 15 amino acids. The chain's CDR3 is CASSLSPDRFYEQYF. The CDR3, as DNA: TGTGCCAGCAGTTTATCTCCGGACAGGTTTTACGAGCAGTACTTC.

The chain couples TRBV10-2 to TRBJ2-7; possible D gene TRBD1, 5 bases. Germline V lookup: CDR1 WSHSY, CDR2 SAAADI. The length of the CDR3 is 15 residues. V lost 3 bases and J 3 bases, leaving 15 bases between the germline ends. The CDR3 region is CASSEYPGRGYEQYF. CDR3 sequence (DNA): TGCGCCAGCAGTGAATACCCAGGAAGGGGCTACGAGCAGTACTTC.

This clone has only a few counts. The CDR3 reads CAWSLDTIYF. The CDR3 coding sequence is TGTGCCTGGAGTTTGGACACCATATATTTT. The chain employs TRBV7-9 and TRBJ1-3; no firm D call. Germline V gene lookup returns CDR1 SEHNR and CDR2 FQNEAQ (reference sequence). Trimming took off 11 bases at V and 8 bases at J, with 10 bases between the two ends. The CDR3 runs 10 residues. Filled out from reference TRBV7-9 and TRBJ1-3, the complete variable domain reads DTGVSQNPRHKITKRGQNVTFRCDPISEHNRLYWYRQTLGQGPEFLTYFQNEAQLEKSRLLSDRFSAERPKGSFSTLEIQRTEQGDSAMYLCAWSLDTIYFGEGSWLTVV.

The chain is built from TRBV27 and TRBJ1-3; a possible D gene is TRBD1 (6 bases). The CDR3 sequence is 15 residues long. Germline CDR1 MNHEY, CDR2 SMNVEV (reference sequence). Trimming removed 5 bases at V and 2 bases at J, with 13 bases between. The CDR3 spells CASSVTGFPGNTIYF. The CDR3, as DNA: TGTGCCAGCAGTGTCACAGGGTTCCCTGGAAACACCATATATTTT.